These 2 T cell receptor beta chains were all obtained from the same sample, sequenced in a study of blood T cell repertoires in COVID-19. TCRdb's table, derived via immunoSEQ multiplex PCR, lists solely in-frame clones and lacks some. The data hold more than 150,000 clones, with 81% observed a single time. Material: peripheral blood. The receptors derive from a woman at least 80 years old with COVID-19, enrolled during active disease.

This chain uses TRBV14 with TRBJ1-2, with D perhaps matching TRBD1 (5 bases). The length of the CDR3 is 14 residues. The germline V and J ends were trimmed by 0 bases and 4 bases, with 9 bases remaining between them. Per germline, CDR1 SGHDN and CDR2 FVKESK. CDR3 protein: CASSQDQGLYGYTF. The CDR3 DNA follows: TGTGCCAGCAGCCAAGACCAGGGACTCTATGGCTACACCTTC.

V and J are TRBV10-3 and TRBJ1-2; D unclear. The CDR3 covers 14 residues. CDR1 is ENHRY and CDR2 is SYGVKD in the germline V gene. Between the trimmed V and J ends, which lost 0 bases and 2 bases, there was a span of 7 bases. In DNA form, the CDR3 reads TGTGCCATCAGTGAGTCCACAGTGAACTATGGCTACACCTTC. It encodes CAISESTVNYGYTF.